This T cell receptor (beta chain) was retrieved from a study of T cells in Graves' hyperthyroidism and ophthalmopathy. The V end was cut by 6 bases, the J end by 5 bases, with 14 bases between. Germline V gene sequence: CDR1 SNHLY, CDR2 FYNNEI. The CDR3 extends over 13 amino acids. Blood from later-ophthalmopathy patients was taken at first hyperthyroidism diagnosis. RNA transcripts provided the source from which TCR beta CDR3 regions were amplified. TCR CDR3 underwent first-round RT-PCR with the HTBI primer set. Using its own MiXCR run on the multiplex PCR reads, TCRdb lists one record per CDR3 protein. The repertoire holds fewer than 450,000 distinct CDR3 sequences, with roughly 17% as singletons. Ten or more counts support this clonotype.

Source material: blood. The rearrangement joins TRBV2 to TRBJ2-7; no clear D gene. The source of this sequence is a woman aged 25 to 39 with Graves' hyperthyroidism that later progressed to Graves' ophthalmopathy. For the CDR3, the DNA is TGTGCCAGCAGGATCCTAAGCTGGGACGAGCAGTACTTC. Protein: CASRILSWDEQYF.